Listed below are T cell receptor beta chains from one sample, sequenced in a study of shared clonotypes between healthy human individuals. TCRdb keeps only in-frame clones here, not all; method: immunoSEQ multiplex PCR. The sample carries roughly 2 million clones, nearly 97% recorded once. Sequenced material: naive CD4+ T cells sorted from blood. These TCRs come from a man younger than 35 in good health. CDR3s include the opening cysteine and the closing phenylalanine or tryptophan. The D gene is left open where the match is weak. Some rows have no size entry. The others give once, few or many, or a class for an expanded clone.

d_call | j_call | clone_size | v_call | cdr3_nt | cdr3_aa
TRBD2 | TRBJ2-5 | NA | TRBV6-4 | TGTGCCAGCAGGGGGGGAGGGGAACAAGAGACCCAGTACTTC | CASRGGGEQETQYF
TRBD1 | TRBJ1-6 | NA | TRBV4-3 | TGCGCCAGCAGCCAAGATGGGCAGGGGGCCTATTCACCCCTCCACTTT | CASSQDGQGAYSPLHF
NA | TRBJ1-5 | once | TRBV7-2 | TGTGCCAGCAGCTTGCGCAGCAATCAGCCCCAGCATTTT | CASSLRSNQPQHF
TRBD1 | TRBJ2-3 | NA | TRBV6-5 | TGTGCCAGCAGTCGGACAGGAAGCACAGATACGCAGTATTTT | CASSRTGSTDTQYF
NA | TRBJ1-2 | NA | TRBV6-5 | TGTGCCAGCAGCCCCCGGGCAGCTTATGGCTACACCTTC | CASSPRAAYGYTF
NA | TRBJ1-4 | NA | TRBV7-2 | TGTGCCAGCAGCTTAGGCCTGAATGAAAAACTGTTTTTT | CASSLGLNEKLFF
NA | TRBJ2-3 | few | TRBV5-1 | TGCGCCAGCAGCTTCACGGCAGGCACAGATACGCAGTATTTT | CASSFTAGTDTQYF
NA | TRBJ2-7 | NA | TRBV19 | TGTGCCAGTAGTACCGGGGGCCCTCCCTACGAGCAGTACTTC | CASSTGGPPYEQYF
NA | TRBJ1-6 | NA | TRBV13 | TGTGCCAGCAGCCCCAAAGGGGTTAATTCACCCCTCCACTTT | CASSPKGVNSPLHF
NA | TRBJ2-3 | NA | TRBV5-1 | TGCGCCAGCAGTTTTATCCCCTCTTCGAGGACAGATACGCAGTATTTT | CASSFIPSSRTDTQYF
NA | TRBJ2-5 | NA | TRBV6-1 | TGTGCCAGCATAATCGGGACAGCGGGTCAAGAGACCCAGTACTTC | CASIIGTAGQETQYF
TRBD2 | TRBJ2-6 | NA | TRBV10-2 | TGCGCCACCCAACCGGTAACGGGAGGGGATGGGGCCAACGTCCTGACTTTC | CATQPVTGGDGANVLTF
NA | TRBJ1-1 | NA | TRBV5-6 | TGTGCCAGCAGCATTATACGGACCCATGGCACTGAAGCTTTCTTT | CASSIIRTHGTEAFF
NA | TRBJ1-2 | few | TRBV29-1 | TGCAGCGGAGGGGACGTAGATTCTGCCTACACCTTC | CSGGDVDSAYTF